This TCR beta chain was profiled in a study of tumor-infiltrating lymphocytes in primary liver carcinoma. The wider study: Patients underwent resection of primary liver carcinoma.

A note on this clonotype: The junction and the germline gene differ at one end; a read error may be behind it.

cDNA specific to TCR beta was made from about 550 ng of total RNA, with a constant-region primer employed for priming. Sequencing libraries for TCR beta derived from three nested multiplex PCR rounds that used slightly modified ARM-PCR. The first two PCR rounds, roughly 9 cycles each, used TRBV1-TRBV30 forward primers and a C-beta reverse primer. TCRdb reanalysed the multiplex PCR reads using MiXCR and keeps one entry per CDR3 protein. The profile shows 310,000 or so distinct CDR3 sequences, approximately 65% of them singletons. CDR1 is ENHRY, CDR2 SYGVKD, per germline. There are 14 residues in the CDR3. RNA was extracted from whole blood without cell sorting, alongside germline DNA.

Input material: peripheral blood. The J gene is TRBJ1-6, the V gene TRBV10-3; 7 nucleotides agree with TRBD1. The TCR originated in a man in his forties with primary liver carcinoma and hepatitis B virus infection. CDR3 DNA: TGTGCCATCAACGCCGGGACAGAGAATTCATCCCTCCACTTT. It translates to CAINAGTENSSLHF.